This paragraph reports one TCR beta chain. Its target antigen remains unknown. It has no much larger one-base neighbor in the sample; base qualities were not kept. The CDR3 runs 13 residues from the cysteine to the phenylalanine. Here the CDR3 DNA is all that survives: 39 bases in frame from base 1. CDR1 is given as SQVTM and CDR2 as ANQGSEA, both from the germline V gene. V has 7 bases trimmed and J has 7 bases trimmed; junction bases matching no gene number 12. The sample comes from a study of neoadjuvant anti-PD-1 for oral cavity cancer (dated by TCRdb to about 2021). In the study overall: Before undergoing curative-intent surgical resection, most patients got three to four biweekly nivolumab doses at 3 mg/kg. An approximately 34% response rate was observed in the parent correlative cohort, in which around twelve patients were included. A fourth nivolumab dose was given around day 43 to patients without progression, and definitive surgical resection was performed in those patients on days 50-56. Under RECIST 1.1, patients with complete response, partial response or stable disease were classed as responders, and patients with progression were classed as non-responders. Beyond this particular receptor, the publication reports: Within PBMCs, T cell clonality (Gini index) was significantly higher in non-responders than responders after neoadjuvant nivolumab. Higher pretreatment blood TCRbeta clonality and lower post-treatment tumor TCRbeta clonality were correlated with higher pretreatment blood Treg/Th17 ratios. The TCR analyses had only a few patients in each response group, and the authors called for validation in larger cohorts.

Read against the paper, the sample's time point label means: before neoadjuvant nivolumab. The patients had newly diagnosed stage II-IVA oral cavity squamous cell carcinoma and had not received any prior systemic or radiation treatment. The cohort consisted of patients with HPV-negative, locally advanced oral cavity squamous cell carcinoma. Peripheral blood mononuclear cells were analyzed directly and were not maintained or expanded in culture. The samples were drawn from a longitudinal correlative study tied to a single-arm phase II trial testing neoadjuvant nivolumab in oral cavity squamous cell carcinoma. Subject-matched pre- and post-treatment PBMCs and tumors from three responders and three non-responders underwent genomic DNA-based TCRbeta sequencing. Peripheral blood mononuclear cells were collected before nivolumab treatment and again after treatment, at the time of surgery. Genomic DNA was isolated from PBMCs using the Maxwell RSC DNA from Cells kit.

For deep sequencing, each PBMC sample was run in six replicates, with libraries mostly built from approximately 500 ng of input genomic DNA. The immunoSEQ hsTCRbeta kit was used to prepare TCRbeta libraries, following the manufacturer's instructions. An Illumina NovaSeq 6000 S4 flow cell was used to sequence the final libraries, which had first been combined to 3 nM. The original pipeline was this. The immunoSEQ Analyzer was used for raw data preprocessing and quality control. The analysis was restricted to productive rearrangements, with each unique CDR3 amino acid sequence defining a clonotype. Repertoire clonality was estimated as the Gini-Simpson index, which was computed with the R package tcR. Student's t test was used to compare Gini indices, and Pearson correlation was used to assess associations with tumor size change. TCRdb re-hosts the immuneACCESS table, in-frame sequences only. Its copies lack some clones; in the studies checked, an unresolved V gene accounts for under half of them, and the cause for the rest is not known. V and J calls and clone size come straight from that table; D and trimming were deduced from the DNA. The sample includes some 15,000 clones, with roughly 69% observed a single time. The ten biggest clones cover 2.9% of the sample.

The sequences come from PBMCs, collected before nivolumab (anti-PD-1) treatment. This sequence originates from a person aged 40 to 85 with oral cavity squamous cell carcinoma. The chain uses TRBV29-1 and TRBJ1-2, with TRBD1 matching 7 junction bases. The nucleotides are TGCAGCGCCGCCGTAGGGGGCACCCCTGGCTACACCTTC. This encodes CSAAVGGTPGYTF.